These T cell receptor beta chains were read from a single sample in a study of monozygotic twins with inflammatory bowel disease. With the 5' RACE reads reprocessed, TCRdb shows one record per CDR3 protein and no DNA. Its listing shows 120,000 to 150,000 distinct CDR3 sequences. The sequencing sample was made of blood. These receptors were collected from a human donor with ulcerative colitis or Crohn's disease, or a healthy co-twin of an affected twin (not recorded which). The CDR3 runs from the conserved cysteine through the conserved F or W.

j_gene,v_gene,CDR3aa
TRBJ2-6,TRBV7-6,CASSLFGTEILSGANVLTF
TRBJ2-7,TRBV5-1,CASSLVLGDEQYF
TRBJ2-3,TRBV7-2,CASSNSGGHDTQYF
TRBJ1-4,TRBV7-2,CAGSPRPDRINEKLFF
TRBJ2-2,TRBV11-2,CASSSRNLWGQGAAGELFF
TRBJ2-1,TRBV20-1,CSARGLAGERFNEQFF
TRBJ2-1,TRBV7-2,CASSLTRDRGNNEQFF
TRBJ2-2,TRBV28,CASSLGTGPTGELFF
TRBJ1-1,TRBV5-1,CASSPTSWVNTEAFF
TRBJ1-2,TRBV5-4,CASSFWTISSYYGYTF
TRBJ1-2,TRBV5-1,CASSLGQGNYGYTF
TRBJ2-2,TRBV7-6,CASSPPGELFF
TRBJ1-3,TRBV20-1,CSARPRDRISSGNTIYF
TRBJ2-7,TRBV7-2,CASSLAWGSYEQYF
TRBJ2-3,TRBV4-1,CAAGGTGTQYF
TRBJ2-3,TRBV20-1,CSARDLGTSGSTDTQYF
TRBJ2-7,TRBV5-1,CASSLARRSNEQYF
TRBJ2-5,TRBV20-1,CSARDLPRGRETQYF
TRBJ2-5,TRBV6-5,CASSYSFSGARQETQYF
TRBJ2-2,TRBV6-5,CASSYEGMNTGELFF
TRBJ2-7,TRBV12-3/TRBV12-4,CASSFFGGSYEQYF
TRBJ2-7,TRBV30,CAWSPGQPYEQYF
TRBJ2-2,TRBV27,CASSWRLATGELFF
TRBJ2-1,TRBV11-2,CASSLDRGGGYNEQFF
TRBJ2-5,TRBV7-2,CASSRGQQETQYF
TRBJ1-6,TRBV7-2,CASSLDLRSPLHF
TRBJ1-5,TRBV4-2,CASSQDGPDQPQHF
TRBJ2-1,TRBV20-1,CSARLLETSGGEFF
TRBJ2-1,TRBV7-2,CASSLDAGGYNEQFF
TRBJ2-5,TRBV20-1,CSARGAVLQETQYF
TRBJ2-5,TRBV5-4,CASSLAGSETQYF
TRBJ2-2,TRBV4-3,CASSQAFRTRAGELFF
TRBJ2-1,TRBV4-1,CASSRLGLAGNEQFF
TRBJ2-5,TRBV4-3,CASSQGSLAGYQETQYF
TRBJ2-2,TRBV19,CASSGQGVFGELFF
TRBJ2-1,TRBV12-3/TRBV12-4,CASSLGGSEQFF
TRBJ1-5,TRBV10-3,CAIRPGTNSNQPQHF
TRBJ2-7,TRBV6-1,CASTGTARVYEQYF
TRBJ2-1,TRBV4-3,CASSRTGTAGYNEQFF
TRBJ2-3,TRBV9,CASGEERPNTQYF